The clone carrying this T cell receptor beta chain was recorded only once. Its antigen remains unidentified. It was cDNA, reverse transcribed from extracted RNA, that served as the sequencing template. Repertoires were generated with immunoSEQ multiplex PCR, while TCRdb's copy carries only in-frame clones and drops some. This sample has roughly 100,000 clones, with about 60% found just once. This sample was included in a study of CD8+ T cells in alopecia areata. Study-level points and caveats: Higher clonality was seen in lesional scalp than in normal scalp, especially in alopecia totalis/universalis. When scalp samples are sequenced, resident alphabeta T cells of normal skin are also captured.

The germline V and J ends were trimmed by 1 base and 4 bases, with 13 bases remaining between them. The germline gives CDR1 KGHSH, CDR2 LQKENI. The length of the CDR3 is 15 residues. Sequenced: CD4+ T cells sorted from blood. The chain couples TRBV18 to TRBJ2-5; D may be TRBD1 (6 bases). The receptor was isolated from a human donor in good health. CDR3 amino acids: CASSPRSGGLETQYF. CDR3 nucleotide sequence: TGTGCCAGCTCACCACGGAGTGGGGGCCTAGAGACCCAGTACTTC.